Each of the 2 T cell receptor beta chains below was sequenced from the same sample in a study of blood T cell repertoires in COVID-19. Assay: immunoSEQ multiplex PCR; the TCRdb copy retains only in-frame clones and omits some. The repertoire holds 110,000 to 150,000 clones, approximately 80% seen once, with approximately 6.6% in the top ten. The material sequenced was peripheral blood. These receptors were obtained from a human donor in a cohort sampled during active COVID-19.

CDR3 in amino acids: CAISESGSGNSQQETQYF. For the CDR3, the DNA is TGTGCCATCAGTGAGTCGGGGTCAGGGAACAGTCAGCAAGAGACCCAGTACTTC. The J gene is TRBJ2-5, the V gene TRBV10-3; a possible D gene is TRBD1 (5 bases). This CDR3 spans 18 amino acids. V shed 0 bases and J shed 2 bases, with 19 bases lying between them. The germline gives CDR1 ENHRY, CDR2 SYGVKD.

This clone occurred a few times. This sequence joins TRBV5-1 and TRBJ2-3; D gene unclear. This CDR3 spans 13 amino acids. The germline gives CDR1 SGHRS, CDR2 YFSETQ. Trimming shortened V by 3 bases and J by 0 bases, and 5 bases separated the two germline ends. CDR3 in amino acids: CASSSYSTDTQYF. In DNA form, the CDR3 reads TGCGCCAGCAGCTCCTATAGCACAGATACGCAGTATTTT.